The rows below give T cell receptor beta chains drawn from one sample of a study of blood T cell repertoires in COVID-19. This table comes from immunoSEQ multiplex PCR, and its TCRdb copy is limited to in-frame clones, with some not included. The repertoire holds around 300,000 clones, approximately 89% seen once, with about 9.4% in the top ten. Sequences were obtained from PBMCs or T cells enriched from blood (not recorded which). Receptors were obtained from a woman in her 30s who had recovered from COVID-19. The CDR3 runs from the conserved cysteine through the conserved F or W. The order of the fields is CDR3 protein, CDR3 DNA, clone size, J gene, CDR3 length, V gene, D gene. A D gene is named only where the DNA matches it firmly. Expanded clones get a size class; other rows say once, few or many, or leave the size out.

CDR3: CASCMTGTTTEAFF
DNA: TGTGCCAGCTGTATGACAGGGACGACGACTGAAGCTTTCTTT
size: .
J: TRBJ1-1
length: 14
V: TRBV27
D: TRBD1

CDR3: CASSQDSSVSYNEQFF
DNA: TGCGCCAGCAGCCAAGATTCCTCCGTTTCCTACAATGAGCAGTTCTTC
size: .
J: TRBJ2-1
length: 16
V: TRBV4-3
D: .

CDR3: CASAREASTDTQYF
DNA: TGTGCCAGCGCGCGGGAGGCAAGCACAGATACGCAGTATTTT
size: .
J: TRBJ2-3
length: 14
V: TRBV2
D: TRBD2

CDR3: CASSRLAGEVRWNEQFF
DNA: TGTGCCAGCAGCCGTCTAGCGGGAGAAGTGAGATGGAATGAGCAGTTCTTC
size: .
J: TRBJ2-1
length: 17
V: TRBV7-2
D: TRBD2

CDR3: CASSPVTSGENNEQFF
DNA: TGTGCCAGCTCACCCGTGACTAGCGGGGAAAACAATGAGCAGTTCTTC
size: .
J: TRBJ2-1
length: 16
V: TRBV18
D: TRBD2

CDR3: CASSQEGSARAYEQYF
DNA: TGCGCCAGCAGCCAAGAAGGTTCAGCGAGGGCCTACGAGCAGTACTTC
size: .
J: TRBJ2-7
length: 16
V: TRBV4-3
D: .

CDR3: CATSDRAGGETQYF
DNA: TGTGCCACCAGTGATCGGGCGGGAGGGGAGACCCAGTACTTC
size: .
J: TRBJ2-5
length: 14
V: TRBV24-1
D: TRBD2

CDR3: CASSEASFAGANVLTF
DNA: TGTGCCAGCAGTGAAGCTAGCTTCGCTGGGGCCAACGTCCTGACTTTC
size: .
J: TRBJ2-6
length: 16
V: TRBV2
D: .

CDR3: CASSDPSGSQFF
DNA: TGTGCCAGCAGCGACCCTAGCGGCTCCCAGTTCTTC
size: .
J: TRBJ2-1
length: 12
V: TRBV9
D: TRBD2

CDR3: CASSPPPGSGITSGANVLTF
DNA: TGCGCCAGCAGCCCCCCCCCGGGAAGCGGAATTACCTCTGGGGCCAACGTCCTGACTTTC
size: .
J: TRBJ2-6
length: 20
V: TRBV4-1
D: .

CDR3: CATAGLAGFNEQFF
DNA: TGTGCCACCGCGGGACTAGCGGGATTCAATGAGCAGTTCTTC
size: .
J: TRBJ2-1
length: 14
V: TRBV2
D: TRBD2

CDR3: CATRGPAYNEQFF
DNA: TGTGCCACCCGAGGGCCAGCTTACAATGAGCAGTTCTTC
size: .
J: TRBJ2-1
length: 13
V: TRBV19
D: .

CDR3: CASSFYNKIREQYF
DNA: TGTGCCAGCAGCTTTTACAACAAAATACGAGAGCAGTACTTC
size: .
J: TRBJ2-7
length: 14
V: TRBV7-2
D: .

CDR3: CASSQSKQGIIYEQYF
DNA: TGCGCCAGCAGTCAATCTAAGCAGGGGATCATCTACGAGCAGTACTTC
size: once
J: TRBJ2-7
length: 16
V: TRBV23-1
D: .

CDR3: CASISYQALDNEQFF
DNA: TGTGCCAGCATCTCCTATCAGGCCTTGGATAATGAGCAGTTCTTC
size: .
J: TRBJ2-1
length: 15
V: TRBV11-2
D: .

CDR3: CASSLGAITFF
DNA: TGTGCCAGCAGCTTGGGGGCAATAACCTTCTTT
size: .
J: TRBJ1-1
length: 11
V: TRBV5-5
D: .

CDR3: CASSLTKEQFF
DNA: TGTGCCAGCAGTTTAACAAAGGAGCAGTTCTTC
size: .
J: TRBJ2-1
length: 11
V: TRBV12-3/TRBV12-4
D: .

CDR3: CASSVYRVGQPQHF
DNA: TGTGCCAGCAGCGTTTACAGGGTAGGCCAGCCCCAGCATTTT
size: .
J: TRBJ1-5
length: 14
V: TRBV9
D: .

CDR3: CASSLDGSSGSTDTQYF
DNA: TGTGCCAGCAGCTTAGATGGGTCTAGCGGGAGCACAGATACGCAGTATTTT
size: once
J: TRBJ2-3
length: 17
V: TRBV11-3
D: TRBD2

CDR3: CASKSRGDTEAFF
DNA: TGTGCCAGCAAATCCAGGGGCGACACTGAAGCTTTCTTT
size: .
J: TRBJ1-1
length: 13
V: TRBV27
D: .